Included here is one TCR beta chain sequence, with context. From its re-call of the 5' RACE reads, TCRdb lists each CDR3 protein once, without DNA. This repertoire includes 5,000 to 6,500 distinct CDR3 sequences. These data originate in a study of T cells expressing NK-cell markers. Study in general: Of eight sequenced donors, seven were HCMV-seropositive and one HCMV-seronegative.

In germline, CDR1 is LNHDA, CDR2 SQIVND (reference sequence). The CDR3 has 15 amino acids. This chain links TRBV19 with TRBJ2-1; TCRdb's D call of TRBD2 is untestable without DNA. The TCR was taken from a man aged 18 to 29 in good health. Sample: blood T cells: a sorted CD56 or NKG2C T cell subset, CD4+ or CD8+ T cells, or bulk PBMC T cells (not recorded which). The CDR3 is CASQTPGLDINEQFF.